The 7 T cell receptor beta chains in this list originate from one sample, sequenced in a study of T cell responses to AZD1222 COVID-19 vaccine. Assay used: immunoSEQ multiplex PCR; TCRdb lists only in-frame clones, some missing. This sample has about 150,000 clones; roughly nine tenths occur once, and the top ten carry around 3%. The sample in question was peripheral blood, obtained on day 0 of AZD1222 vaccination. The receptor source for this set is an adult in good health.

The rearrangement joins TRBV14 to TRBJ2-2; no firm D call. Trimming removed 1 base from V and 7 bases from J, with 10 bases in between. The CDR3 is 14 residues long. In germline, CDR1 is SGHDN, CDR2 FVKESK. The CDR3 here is CASSQVFPHGELFF. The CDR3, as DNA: TGTGCCAGCAGCCAAGTGTTCCCACACGGGGAGCTGTTTTTT.

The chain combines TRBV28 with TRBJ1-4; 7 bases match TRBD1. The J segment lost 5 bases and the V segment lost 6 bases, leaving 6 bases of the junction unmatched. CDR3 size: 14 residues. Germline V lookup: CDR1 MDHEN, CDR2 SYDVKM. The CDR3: CASSRGQPNEKLFF. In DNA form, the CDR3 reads TGTGCCAGCAGCCGGGGACAGCCGAATGAAAAACTGTTTTTT.

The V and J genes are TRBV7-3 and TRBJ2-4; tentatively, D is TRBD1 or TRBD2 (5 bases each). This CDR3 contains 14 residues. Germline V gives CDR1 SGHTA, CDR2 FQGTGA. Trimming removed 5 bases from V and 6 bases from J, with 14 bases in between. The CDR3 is CASSLPPGPNIQYF. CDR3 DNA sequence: TGTGCCAGCAGCCTCCCCCCGGGACCAAACATTCAGTACTTC.

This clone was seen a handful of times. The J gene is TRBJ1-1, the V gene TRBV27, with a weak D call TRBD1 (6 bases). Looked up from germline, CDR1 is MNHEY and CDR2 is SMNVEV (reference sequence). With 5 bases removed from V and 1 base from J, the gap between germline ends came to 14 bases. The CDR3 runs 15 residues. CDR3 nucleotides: TGTGCCAGCAGTGCAGAGAGGGGGTCGAACACTGAAGCTTTCTTT. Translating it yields CASSAERGSNTEAFF.

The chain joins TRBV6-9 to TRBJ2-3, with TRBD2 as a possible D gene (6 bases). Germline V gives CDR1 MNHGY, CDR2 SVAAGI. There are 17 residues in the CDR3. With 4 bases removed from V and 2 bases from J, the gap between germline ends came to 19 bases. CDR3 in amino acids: CASSSGRIDPDTDTQYF. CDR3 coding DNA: TGTGCCAGCAGTTCCGGGAGAATCGATCCGGACACAGATACGCAGTATTTT.

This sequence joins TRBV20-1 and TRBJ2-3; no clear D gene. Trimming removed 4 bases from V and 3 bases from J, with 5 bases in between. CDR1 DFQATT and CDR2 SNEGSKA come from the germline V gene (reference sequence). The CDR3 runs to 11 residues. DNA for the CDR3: TGCAGTGCTAAGCGTACAGATACGCAGTATTTT. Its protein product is CSAKRTDTQYF.

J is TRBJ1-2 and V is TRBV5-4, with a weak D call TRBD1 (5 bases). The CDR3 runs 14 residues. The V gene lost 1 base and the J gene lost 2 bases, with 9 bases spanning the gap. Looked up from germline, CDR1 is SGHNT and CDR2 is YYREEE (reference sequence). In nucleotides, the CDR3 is TGTGCCAGCAGCTTGCCCGGGACCAACTATGGCTACACCTTC. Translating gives CASSLPGTNYGYTF.